This entry is about one T cell receptor beta chain. The data were taken from a study of T cells expressing NK-cell markers. On the study more broadly: It was sorted CD3+CD56+NKG2C+, CD3+CD56+NKG2C- and CD3+CD56-NKG2C+ T cells that supplied the TCR beta repertoires. Of eight sequenced donors, seven were HCMV-seropositive and one HCMV-seronegative.

The CDR3 consists of 14 residues. Looked up from germline, CDR1 is SGHAT and CDR2 is FQNNGV. TCR beta libraries carry UMIs added by 5'RACE template switching. TCRdb reprocessed the 5' RACE reads and keeps a single row for each CDR3 protein, giving no DNA. The sample yields about 440,000 distinct CDR3 sequences, of which the top ten take up 7.3%. The clonotype originates from a woman aged 18 to 75 in good health. The chain joins TRBV11-2 to TRBJ1-4; as DNA is missing, the TRBD1 call by TCRdb cannot be tested. Specimen: blood T cells: a sorted CD56 or NKG2C T cell subset, CD4+ or CD8+ T cells, or bulk PBMC T cells (not recorded which). This chain's CDR3 is CASSFNFRGEKLFF.